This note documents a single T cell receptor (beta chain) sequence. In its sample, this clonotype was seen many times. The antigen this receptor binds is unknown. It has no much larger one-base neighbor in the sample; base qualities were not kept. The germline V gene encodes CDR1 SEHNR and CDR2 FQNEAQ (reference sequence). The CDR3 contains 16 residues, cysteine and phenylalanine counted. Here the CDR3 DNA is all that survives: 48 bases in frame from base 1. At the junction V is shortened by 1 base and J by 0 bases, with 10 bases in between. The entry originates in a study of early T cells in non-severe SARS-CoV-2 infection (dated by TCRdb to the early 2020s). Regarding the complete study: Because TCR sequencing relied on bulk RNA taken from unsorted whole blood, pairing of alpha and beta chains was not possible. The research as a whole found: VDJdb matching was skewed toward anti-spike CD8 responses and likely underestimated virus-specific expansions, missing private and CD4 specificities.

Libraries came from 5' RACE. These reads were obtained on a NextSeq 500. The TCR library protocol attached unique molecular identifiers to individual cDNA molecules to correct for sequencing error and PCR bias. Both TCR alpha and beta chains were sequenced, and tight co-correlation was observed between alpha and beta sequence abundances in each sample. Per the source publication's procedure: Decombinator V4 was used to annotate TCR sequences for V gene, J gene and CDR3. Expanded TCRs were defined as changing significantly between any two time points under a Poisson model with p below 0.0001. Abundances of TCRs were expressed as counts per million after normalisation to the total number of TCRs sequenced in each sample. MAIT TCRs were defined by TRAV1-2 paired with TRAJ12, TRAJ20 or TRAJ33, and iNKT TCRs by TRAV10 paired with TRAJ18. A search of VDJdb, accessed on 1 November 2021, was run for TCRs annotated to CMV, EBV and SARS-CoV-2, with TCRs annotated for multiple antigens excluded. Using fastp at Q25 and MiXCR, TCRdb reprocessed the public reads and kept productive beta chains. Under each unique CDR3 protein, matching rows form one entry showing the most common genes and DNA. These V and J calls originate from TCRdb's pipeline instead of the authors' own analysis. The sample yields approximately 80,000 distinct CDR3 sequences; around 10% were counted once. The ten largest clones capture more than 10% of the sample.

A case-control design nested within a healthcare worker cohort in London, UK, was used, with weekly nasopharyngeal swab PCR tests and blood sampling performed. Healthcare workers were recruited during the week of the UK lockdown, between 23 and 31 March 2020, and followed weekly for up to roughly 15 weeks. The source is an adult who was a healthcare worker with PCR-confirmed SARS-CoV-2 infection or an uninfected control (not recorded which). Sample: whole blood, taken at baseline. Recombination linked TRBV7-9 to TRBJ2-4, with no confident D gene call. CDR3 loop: CASSLDGVLAKNIQYF. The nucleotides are TGTGCCAGCAGCTTAGATGGGGTACTAGCCAAAAACATTCAGTACTTC.